These 27 T cell receptor beta chains originate from one sample sequenced in a study of somatic mutations in cytotoxic T cells in rheumatoid arthritis. Sequencing used immunoSEQ multiplex PCR; TCRdb keeps in-frame clones, though not all of them. Of about 5,000 clones listed, approximately 80% are singletons. The sample was CD8+ T cells sorted from blood, taken at a follow-up visit. The receptors were gathered from a man aged 40-49 years with rheumatoid arthritis.

This sequence joins TRBV9 and TRBJ2-1; tentatively, D is TRBD2 (6 bases). CDR3 length: 13 amino acids. Trimming took off 4 bases at V and 9 bases at J, with 14 bases between the two ends. Germline CDR1 reads SGDLS; CDR2 reads YYNGEE. CDR3 amino acids: CASSLKAGGEQFF. CDR3 DNA: TGTGCCAGCAGCCTAAAAGCCGGGGGTGAGCAGTTCTTC.

The V gene is TRBV9, the J gene TRBJ2-2; D remains ambiguous. V lost 2 bases and J lost 5, with 7 bases in between. CDR3 length: 13 residues. CDR1 is SGDLS, CDR2 YYNGEE, per germline. DNA of the CDR3: TGTGCCAGCAGCGTTCCCCGTACCGGGGAGCTGTTTTTT. It yields the protein CASSVPRTGELFF.

This chain links TRBV7-9 with TRBJ2-1; perhaps TRBD1 as D (5 bases). The CDR3 runs 16 residues. Germline V gene sequence: CDR1 SEHNR, CDR2 FQNEAQ (reference sequence). V lost 6 bases and J 10 bases, leaving 25 bases between the germline ends. CDR3 in DNA: TGTGCCAGCAGTTTCTGGGCTAGTTCGAAGGGGCAGGAGCAGTTCTTC. Its translation is CASSFWASSKGQEQFF.

The chain carries TRBV10-3 and TRBJ2-7, with 9 bases aligning to TRBD1. The CDR3 has 15 residues. Trimming cost V 8 bases and J 5 bases; bases outside gene matches: 13. Germline V gene data show CDR1 as ENHRY and CDR2 as SYGVKD. The CDR3 sequence: CAILGSGQGFNEQYF. CDR3 in DNA: TGTGCCATCCTGGGGTCGGGACAGGGTTTCAACGAGCAGTACTTC.

The genes are TRBV15 and TRBJ2-7; tentative D call: TRBD1 (6 bases). There are 12 residues in the CDR3. The V gene lost 2 bases and the J gene lost 7 bases, with 9 bases spanning the gap. The germline CDR1 and CDR2 sequences are LNHNV and YYDKDF (reference sequence). The CDR3: CATSRYQGEQYF. The CDR3 DNA sequence: TGTGCCACCAGCAGATACCAGGGGGAGCAGTACTTC.

This rearrangement joins TRBV10-1 to TRBJ2-7, with D hard to call. The V gene lost 9 bases and the J gene lost 3 bases, with 15 bases spanning the gap. This CDR3 is 13 amino acids long. Germline CDR1 and CDR2: WNHNN and SYGVQD (reference sequence). In DNA, the CDR3 is TGCGCCAGGACTTACACATCTATCTACGAGCAGTACTTC. This sequence encodes CARTYTSIYEQYF.

The V call is TRBV5-6, the J call TRBJ2-7; 7 nucleotides align to TRBD1. V lost 4 bases and J lost 2; bases outside the gene matches: 6. The CDR3 runs 14 residues. The germline CDR1 and CDR2 sequences are SGHDT and YYEEEE. The CDR3 coding sequence is TGTGCCAGCAGCCAACCCGGGACAGCCTACGAGCAGTACTTC. It encodes CASSQPGTAYEQYF.

V usage is TRBV7-6 and J usage is TRBJ2-1; 7 bases agree with TRBD1. CDR3 length equals 15 residues. The germline V gene has CDR1 SGHVS and CDR2 FNYEAQ. J gave up 4 bases and V 3 bases, and 6 bases lay outside the gene matches. The CDR3 reads CASSFRGTDYNEQFF. CDR3 nucleotides: TGTGCCAGCAGCTTTAGAGGGACAGATTACAATGAGCAGTTCTTC.

The rearrangement links TRBV2 to TRBJ1-2; D remains ambiguous. The germline V gene has CDR1 SNHLY and CDR2 FYNNEI. V lost 2 bases and J 7 bases, leaving 17 bases between the germline ends. The CDR3 has 15 amino acids. The CDR3 nucleotides read TGTGCCAGCAGTGAATCGGTCGTCACGGCAGGTGGCTACACCTTC. This sequence encodes CASSESVVTAGGYTF.

V usage is TRBV9 and J usage is TRBJ2-2, with TRBD2 identical over 15 bases. Germline assignment: CDR1 SGDLS and CDR2 YYNGEE. The CDR3 loop spans 17 amino acids. J was trimmed by 6 bases and V by 4 bases; bases with no gene match: 7. Written as DNA, the CDR3 is TGTGCCAGCAGCCAAGACGGACTAGCGGGAGGGGCCGGGGAGCTGTTTTTT. This codes for CASSQDGLAGGAGELFF.

This chain joins TRBV4-2 and TRBJ2-5; TRBD1 or TRBD2 may be the D gene (5 bases each). CDR1 and CDR2 from the germline V gene are LGHNA and YNFKEQ. Trimming pared 5 bases from V and 5 bases from J, leaving 21 bases between. This CDR3 comprises 16 residues. The CDR3 DNA follows: TGTGCCAGCAGCTCAGTCCAGGGAGCTCCGATCGAGACCCAGTACTTC. Translating it yields CASSSVQGAPIETQYF.

The chain couples TRBV27 to TRBJ2-1; 13 bases fit TRBD2. With V trimmed by 7 bases and J by 8 bases, 11 bases remained unmatched. The CDR3 has 16 residues. Germline-derived CDR1 and CDR2 are MNHEY and SMNVEV (reference sequence). CDR3 sequence (DNA): TGTGCCAGCACCGGGACTAGCGGGATCTATCGGGATGAGCAGTTCTTC. Amino acid sequence: CASTGTSGIYRDEQFF.

This chain connects TRBV9 to TRBJ2-1; TRBD2 agrees at 12 bases. The CDR3 has 18 amino acids. Germline loops: CDR1 SGDLS, CDR2 YYNGEE. The ends lost 1 base at V and 2 bases at J; junction bases unmatched: 7. This CDR3 reads CASSVRATSGRTYNEQFF. The CDR3 DNA follows: TGTGCCAGCAGCGTACGAGCGACTAGCGGGAGAACCTACAATGAGCAGTTCTTC.

This rearrangement joins TRBV19 to TRBJ2-3; the match to TRBD2 covers 8 bases. With V trimmed by 4 bases and J by 2 bases, 8 bases remained unmatched. This CDR3 contains 16 residues. Germline CDR1 is LNHDA and CDR2 is SQIVND (reference sequence). The CDR3 sequence: CASSRGTSRDTDTQYF. CDR3 bases: TGTGCCAGTAGTAGGGGGACTAGTCGTGACACAGATACGCAGTATTTT.

The V and J genes are TRBV27 and TRBJ2-5, with TRBD2 as a possible D gene (6 bases). The CDR3 contains 13 residues. Germline CDR1 reads MNHEY; CDR2 reads SMNVEV (reference sequence). Trimming removed 8 bases from V and 5 bases from J, with 15 bases in between. The CDR3 here is CASRRGNRETQYF. The DNA for the CDR3 is TGTGCCAGCCGACGGGGGAATAGGGAGACCCAGTACTTC.

V is TRBV27 and J is TRBJ2-1; TRBD1 or TRBD2 may be the D gene (5 bases each). In germline, CDR1 is MNHEY, CDR2 SMNVEV (reference sequence). The CDR3 covers 13 residues. The V gene lost 3 bases and the J gene lost 7 bases, with 10 bases spanning the gap. For the CDR3, the DNA is TGTGCCAGCAGTTTCGGGGCCCAGAATGAGCAGTTCTTC. It yields the protein CASSFGAQNEQFF.

This clone was detected only a few times. The rearrangement links TRBV4-1 to TRBJ1-2, with 9 bases that match TRBD1. The V gene's germline CDR1 is MGHRA and CDR2 YSYEKL. With 3 bases clipped from V and 7 bases from J, the junction kept 9 bases outside the gene matches. This CDR3 spans 15 amino acids. CDR3 residues: CASSHGKGTGTGYTF. The CDR3 nucleotides read TGCGCCAGCAGCCATGGGAAAGGGACAGGGACTGGCTACACCTTC.

The chain uses TRBV11-2 and TRBJ2-7; 10 nucleotides line up with TRBD2. V shed 1 base, J shed 4 bases, and the junction held 7 bases outside the gene matches. Germline assignment: CDR1 SGHAT and CDR2 FQNNGV. This CDR3 comprises 16 residues. The chain's CDR3 is CASSLASGRANYEQYF. CDR3 bases: TGTGCCAGCAGCTTAGCCAGCGGGAGGGCCAATTACGAGCAGTACTTC.

The chain combines TRBV7-6 with TRBJ2-1, with D possibly matching TRBD2 (5 bases). V was shortened by 1 base and J by 5 bases, with 15 bases between the two germline ends. This CDR3 is 16 amino acids long. Germline CDR1 and CDR2: SGHVS and FNYEAQ. CDR3 sequence reads: CASSLEGGWANNEQFF. The CDR3 coding sequence is TGTGCCAGCAGCTTAGAGGGCGGGTGGGCTAACAATGAGCAGTTCTTC. The full variable domain, in which reference TRBV7-6 and TRBJ2-1 provide the parts outside the CDR3, is GAGVSQSPRYKVTKRGQDVALRCDPISGHVSLYWYRQALGQGPEFLTYFNYEAQQDKSGLPNDRFSAERPEGSISTLTIQRTEQRDSAMYRCASSLEGGWANNEQFFGPGTRLTVL.

The chain is built from TRBV7-8 and TRBJ1-3; D is unresolved. Trimming took off 1 base at V and 0 bases at J, with 7 bases between the two ends. This CDR3 region has 15 residues. The germline gives CDR1 SGHVS, CDR2 FQNEAQ. The CDR3 DNA sequence: TGTGCCAGCAGCTTAGGGACCCCCTCTGGAAACACCATATATTTT. Residues: CASSLGTPSGNTIYF.

This clone showed up just once. This chain joins TRBV28 and TRBJ2-1, with D perhaps given as TRBD1 or TRBD2 (6 bases each). The V gene's germline CDR1 is MDHEN and CDR2 SYDVKM. This CDR3 spans 14 amino acids. Trimming removed 6 bases from V and 8 bases from J, with 17 bases in between. CDR3 nucleotide sequence: TGTGCCAGCAGGGAGGGACCCGAGGGGGATGAGCAGTTCTTC. Its protein product is CASREGPEGDEQFF.

The rearrangement uses TRBV27 and TRBJ2-1; D remains unclear. The V and J ends lost 9 bases and 2 bases respectively, with 11 bases between them. This CDR3 spans 13 amino acids. The germline gives CDR1 MNHEY, CDR2 SMNVEV (reference sequence). DNA of the CDR3: TGTGCCAGTGCGGTAGCAACCTACAATGAGCAGTTCTTC. It encodes CASAVATYNEQFF.

The chain couples TRBV4-1 to TRBJ2-7, with 9 bases aligning to TRBD1. This CDR3 is built from 15 residues. Looked up from germline, CDR1 is MGHRA and CDR2 is YSYEKL. J was trimmed by 6 bases and V by 3 bases; bases with no gene match: 9. This chain's CDR3 is CASSQSDGTGFEQYF. CDR3 in DNA: TGCGCCAGCAGCCAGTCGGACGGGACAGGGTTCGAGCAGTACTTC.

This clone was counted between two and nine times. The chain combines TRBV19 with TRBJ2-5; 7 nucleotides align to TRBD1. The CDR3 length is 15 residues. Looked up from germline, CDR1 is LNHDA and CDR2 is SQIVND (reference sequence). Trimming took 3 bases from V and 2 from J; bases not matched to a gene: 6. As DNA, the CDR3 is TGTGCCAGTAGTATCGGGACAGAAATACAAGAGACCCAGTACTTC. The encoded protein is CASSIGTEIQETQYF.

The genes are TRBV28 and TRBJ2-5; 11 bases are shared with TRBD2. CDR3 size: 15 residues. The germline V gene encodes CDR1 MDHEN and CDR2 SYDVKM. The V gene end was trimmed by 8 bases and the J gene end by 3 bases; junction bases not matched to a gene: 8. DNA of the CDR3: TGTGCCAGCGGTAGCGGGAGGGCCCTCGAAGAGACCCAGTACTTC. Protein sequence: CASGSGRALEETQYF.

In this sample, this clone turned up once. The V gene is TRBV11-3, the J gene TRBJ1-5; TRBD1 matches 7 bases. The germline gives CDR1 SGHNT, CDR2 YENEEA. V shed 5 bases, J shed 9 bases, and the junction held 13 bases outside the gene matches. This CDR3 has 15 residues. CDR3 amino acids: CASSPRRGRARPQHF. Here the CDR3 DNA reads TGTGCCAGCAGCCCCCGCAGGGGGAGGGCTAGGCCCCAGCATTTT. Filled out from reference TRBV11-3 and TRBJ1-5, the complete variable domain reads EAGVVQSPRYKIIEKKQPVAFWCNPISGHNTLYWYLQNLGQGPELLIRYENEEAVDDSQLPKDRFSAERLKGVDSTLKIQPAELGDSAVYLCASSPRRGRARPQHFGDGTRLSIL.

The sample holds one count of this clone. CDR3 sequence (DNA): TGTGCCAGCAGCTTGGGCGCAGGGGCTGACGGCTACACCTTC. This translates into CASSLGAGADGYTF. The rearrangement uses TRBV5-6 and TRBJ1-2; D is perhaps TRBD1 (6 bases). Germline V gene lookup returns CDR1 SGHDT and CDR2 YYEEEE. The CDR3 has 14 amino acids. Trimming shortened V by 0 bases and J by 8 bases, and 14 bases separated the two germline ends. Supplemented by reference TRBV5-6 and TRBJ1-2, the full variable domain reads DAGVTQSPTHLIKTRGQQVTLRCSPKSGHDTVSWYQQALGQGPQFIFQYYEEEERQRGNFPDRFSGHQFPNYSSELNVNALLLGDSALYLCASSLGAGADGYTFGSGTRLTVV.